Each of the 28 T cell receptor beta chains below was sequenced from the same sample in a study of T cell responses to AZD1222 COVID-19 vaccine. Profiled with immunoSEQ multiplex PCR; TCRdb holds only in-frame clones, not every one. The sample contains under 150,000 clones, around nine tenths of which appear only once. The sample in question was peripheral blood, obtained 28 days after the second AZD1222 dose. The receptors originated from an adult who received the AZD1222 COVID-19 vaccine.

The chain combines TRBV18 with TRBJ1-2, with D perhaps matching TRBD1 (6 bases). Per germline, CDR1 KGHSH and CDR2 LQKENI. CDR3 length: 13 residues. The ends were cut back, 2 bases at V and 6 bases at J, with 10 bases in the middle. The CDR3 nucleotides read TGTGCCAGCTCACCAGGGGGCAGGGATGGCTACACCTTC. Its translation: CASSPGGRDGYTF.

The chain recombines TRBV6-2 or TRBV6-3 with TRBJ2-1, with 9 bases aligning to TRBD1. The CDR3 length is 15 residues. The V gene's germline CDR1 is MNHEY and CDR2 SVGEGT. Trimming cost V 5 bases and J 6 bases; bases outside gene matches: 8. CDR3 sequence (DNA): TGTGCCAGCAGTACAGGGGGCGCAGGAGGCAATGAGCAGTTCTTC. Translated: CASSTGGAGGNEQFF.

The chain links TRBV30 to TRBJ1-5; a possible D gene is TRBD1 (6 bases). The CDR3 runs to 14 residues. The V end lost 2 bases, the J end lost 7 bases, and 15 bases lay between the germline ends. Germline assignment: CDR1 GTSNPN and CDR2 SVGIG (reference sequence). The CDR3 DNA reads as TGTGCCTGGAGTACAGGGAATAGGGGGCAGCCCCAGCATTTT. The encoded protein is CAWSTGNRGQPQHF. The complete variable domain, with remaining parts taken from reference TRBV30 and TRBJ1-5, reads SQTIHQWPATLVQPVGSPLSLECTVEGTSNPNLYWYRQAAGRGLQLLFYSVGIGQISSEVPQNLSASRPQDRQFILSSKKLLLSDSGFYLCAWSTGNRGQPQHFGDGTRLSIL.

DNA for the CDR3: TGTGCCAGCAGCCAAGATTTTGTAGGAGTTTTCTATGAGCAGTTCTTC. Its translation is CASSQDFVGVFYEQFF. The V call is TRBV14, the J call TRBJ2-1; D remains unclear. V lost 0 bases and J 8 bases, leaving 17 bases between the germline ends. This CDR3 spans 16 amino acids. Germline CDR1 SGHDN, CDR2 FVKESK.

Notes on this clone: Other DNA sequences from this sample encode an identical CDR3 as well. CDR3 bases: TGTGCCAGTAGGACAGGGATCGGCTACACCTTC. Its translation is CASRTGIGYTF. The gene calls are TRBV19 and TRBJ1-2, with 7 bases aligning to TRBD1. Unmatched junction bases numbered 3, after V lost 6 bases and J lost 8 bases. Germline lookup yields CDR1 LNHDA and CDR2 SQIVND (reference sequence). The CDR3 covers 11 residues.

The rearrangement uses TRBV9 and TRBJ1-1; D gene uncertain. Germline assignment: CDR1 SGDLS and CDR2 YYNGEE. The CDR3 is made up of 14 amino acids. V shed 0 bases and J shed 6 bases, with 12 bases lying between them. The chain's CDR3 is CASSVAQVGPEAFF. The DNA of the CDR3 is TGTGCCAGCAGCGTAGCGCAGGTGGGCCCTGAAGCTTTCTTT.

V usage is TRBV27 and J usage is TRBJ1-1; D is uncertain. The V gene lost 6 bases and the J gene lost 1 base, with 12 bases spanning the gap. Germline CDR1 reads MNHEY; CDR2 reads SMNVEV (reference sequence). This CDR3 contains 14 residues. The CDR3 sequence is CASRYARENTEAFF. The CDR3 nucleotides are TGTGCCAGCAGATACGCGAGGGAGAACACTGAAGCTTTCTTT.

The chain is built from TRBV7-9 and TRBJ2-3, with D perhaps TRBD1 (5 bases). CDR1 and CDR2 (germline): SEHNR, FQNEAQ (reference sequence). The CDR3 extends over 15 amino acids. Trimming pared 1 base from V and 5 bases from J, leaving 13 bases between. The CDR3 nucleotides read TGTGCCAGCAGCTTAGGTATATCGCAGGGAGATACGCAGTATTTT. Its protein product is CASSLGISQGDTQYF.

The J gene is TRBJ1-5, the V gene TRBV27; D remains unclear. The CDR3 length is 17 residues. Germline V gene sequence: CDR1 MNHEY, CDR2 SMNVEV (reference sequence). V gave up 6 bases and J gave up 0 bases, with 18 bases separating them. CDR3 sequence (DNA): TGTGCCAGCAGAATTCATGGAGGGCGTTATAGCAATCAGCCCCAGCATTTT. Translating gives CASRIHGGRYSNQPQHF.

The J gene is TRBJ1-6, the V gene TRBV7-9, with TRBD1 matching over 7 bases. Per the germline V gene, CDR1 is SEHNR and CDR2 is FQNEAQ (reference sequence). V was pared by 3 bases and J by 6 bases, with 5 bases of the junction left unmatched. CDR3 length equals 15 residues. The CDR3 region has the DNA TGTGCCAGCAGCTTCACAGGGGCGATTAATTCACCCCTCCACTTT. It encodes CASSFTGAINSPLHF.

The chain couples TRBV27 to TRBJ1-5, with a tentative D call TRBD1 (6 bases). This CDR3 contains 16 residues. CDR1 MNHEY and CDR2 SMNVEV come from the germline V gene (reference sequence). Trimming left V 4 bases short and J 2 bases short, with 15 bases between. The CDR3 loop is CASSSGRGRGNQPQHF. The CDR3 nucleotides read TGTGCCAGCAGTTCAGGCCGGGGGCGCGGCAATCAGCCCCAGCATTTT.

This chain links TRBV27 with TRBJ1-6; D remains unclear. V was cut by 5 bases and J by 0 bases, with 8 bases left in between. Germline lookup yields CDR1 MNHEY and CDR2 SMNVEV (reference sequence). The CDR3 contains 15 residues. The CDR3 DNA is TGTGCCAGCAGTGCGACCAGCTCCTATAATTCACCCCTCCACTTT. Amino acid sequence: CASSATSSYNSPLHF.

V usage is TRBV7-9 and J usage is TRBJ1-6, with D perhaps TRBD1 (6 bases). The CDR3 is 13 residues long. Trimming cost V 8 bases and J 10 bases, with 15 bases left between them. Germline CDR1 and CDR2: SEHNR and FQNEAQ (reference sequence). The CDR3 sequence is CASSLGGPSPLHF. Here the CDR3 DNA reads TGTGCCAGCTCCCTCGGGGGCCCCTCACCCCTCCACTTT.

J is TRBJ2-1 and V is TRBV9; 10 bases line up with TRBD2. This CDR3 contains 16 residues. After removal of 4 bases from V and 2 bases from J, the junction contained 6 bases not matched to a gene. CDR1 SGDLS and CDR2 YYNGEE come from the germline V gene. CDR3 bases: TGTGCCAGCAGCTCCTGGCTAGCGGGAGCCTACAATGAGCAGTTCTTC. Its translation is CASSSWLAGAYNEQFF.

As DNA, the CDR3 is TGCGCCAGCACCTCCGGCGGGGGGTTGCCCTACGAGCAGTACTTC. Its translation: CASTSGGGLPYEQYF. The chain carries TRBV5-1 and TRBJ2-7; TRBD2 matches 8 bases. This CDR3 has 15 residues. Trimming removed 6 bases from V and 2 bases from J; junction bases left unmatched: 10. Germline CDR1 SGHRS, CDR2 YFSETQ.

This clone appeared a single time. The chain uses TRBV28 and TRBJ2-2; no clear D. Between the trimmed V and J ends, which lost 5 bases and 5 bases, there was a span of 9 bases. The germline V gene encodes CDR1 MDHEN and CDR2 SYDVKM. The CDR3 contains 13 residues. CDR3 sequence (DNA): TGTGCCAGCAGTCTGGTCCAAACCGGGGAGCTGTTTTTT. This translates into CASSLVQTGELFF.

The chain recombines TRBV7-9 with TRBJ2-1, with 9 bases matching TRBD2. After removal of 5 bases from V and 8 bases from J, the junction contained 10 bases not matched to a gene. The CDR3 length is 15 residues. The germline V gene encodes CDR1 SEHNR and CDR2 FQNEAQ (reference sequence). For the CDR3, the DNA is TGTGCCAGCAGCGCCCCCGGGACTAGCTCCCATGAGCAGTTCTTC. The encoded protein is CASSAPGTSSHEQFF. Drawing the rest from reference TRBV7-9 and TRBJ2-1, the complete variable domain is DTGVSQNPRHKITKRGQNVTFRCDPISEHNRLYWYRQTLGQGPEFLTYFQNEAQLEKSRLLSDRFSAERPKGSFSTLEIQRTEQGDSAMYLCASSAPGTSSHEQFFGPGTRLTVL.

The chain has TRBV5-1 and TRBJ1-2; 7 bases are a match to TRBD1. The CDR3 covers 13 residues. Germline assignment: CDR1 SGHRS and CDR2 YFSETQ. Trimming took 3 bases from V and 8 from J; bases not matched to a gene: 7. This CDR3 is CASSSNRGNGYTF. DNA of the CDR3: TGCGCCAGCAGCTCCAACAGGGGAAACGGCTACACCTTC.

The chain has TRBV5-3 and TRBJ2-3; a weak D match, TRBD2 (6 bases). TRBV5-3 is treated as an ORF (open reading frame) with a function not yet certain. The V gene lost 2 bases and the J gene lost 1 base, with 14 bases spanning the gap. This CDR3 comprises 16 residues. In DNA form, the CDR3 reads TGTGCCAGAAGCTTAGGGACTTCCTTTCGCACAGATACGCAGTATTTT. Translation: CARSLGTSFRTDTQYF.

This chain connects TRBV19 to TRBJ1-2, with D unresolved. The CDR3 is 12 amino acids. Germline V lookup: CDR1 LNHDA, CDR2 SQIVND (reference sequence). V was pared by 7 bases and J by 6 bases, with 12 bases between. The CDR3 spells CASTGFIDGYTF. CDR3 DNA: TGTGCCAGTACCGGGTTTATCGATGGCTACACCTTC.

CDR3 amino acids: CASSTARTNYGYTF. In DNA, the CDR3 is TGTGCCAGCAGCACGGCGCGAACCAACTATGGCTACACCTTC. The rearrangement joins TRBV27 to TRBJ1-2; no firm D call. Trimming shortened V by 6 bases and J by 2 bases, and 13 bases separated the two germline ends. Germline CDR1 is MNHEY and CDR2 is SMNVEV (reference sequence). This CDR3 has 14 amino acids.

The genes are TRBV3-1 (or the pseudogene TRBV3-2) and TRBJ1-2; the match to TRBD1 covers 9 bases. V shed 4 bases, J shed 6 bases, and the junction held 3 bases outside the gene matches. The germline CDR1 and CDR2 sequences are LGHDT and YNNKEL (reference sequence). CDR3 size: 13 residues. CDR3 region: CASSPGQGNGYTF. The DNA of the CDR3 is TGTGCCAGCAGCCCAGGACAGGGGAATGGCTACACCTTC.

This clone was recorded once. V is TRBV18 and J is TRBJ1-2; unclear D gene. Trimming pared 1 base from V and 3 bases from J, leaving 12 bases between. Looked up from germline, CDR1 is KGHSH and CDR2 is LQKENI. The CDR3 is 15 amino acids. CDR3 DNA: TGTGCCAGCTCACCACTACGGGAATCTGACTATGGCTACACCTTC. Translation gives CASSPLRESDYGYTF.

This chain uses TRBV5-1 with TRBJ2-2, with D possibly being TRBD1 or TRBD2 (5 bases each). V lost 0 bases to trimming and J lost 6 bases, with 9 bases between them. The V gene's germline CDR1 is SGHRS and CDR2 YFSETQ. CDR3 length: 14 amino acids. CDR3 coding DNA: TGCGCCAGCAGCTTGGGAGGGGCGTCCGGGGAGCTGTTTTTT. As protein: CASSLGGASGELFF.

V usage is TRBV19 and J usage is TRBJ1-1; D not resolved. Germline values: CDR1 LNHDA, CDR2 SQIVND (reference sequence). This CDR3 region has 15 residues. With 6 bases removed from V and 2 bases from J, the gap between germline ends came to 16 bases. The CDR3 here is CASRRQPKANTEAFF. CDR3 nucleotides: TGTGCCAGTAGAAGGCAGCCGAAAGCTAACACTGAAGCTTTCTTT.

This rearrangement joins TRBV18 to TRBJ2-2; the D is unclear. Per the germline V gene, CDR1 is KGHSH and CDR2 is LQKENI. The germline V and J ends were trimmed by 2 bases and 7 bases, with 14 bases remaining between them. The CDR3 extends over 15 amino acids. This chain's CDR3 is CASSPSPDTSGELFF. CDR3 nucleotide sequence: TGTGCCAGCTCACCAAGCCCAGACACCAGCGGGGAGCTGTTTTTT.

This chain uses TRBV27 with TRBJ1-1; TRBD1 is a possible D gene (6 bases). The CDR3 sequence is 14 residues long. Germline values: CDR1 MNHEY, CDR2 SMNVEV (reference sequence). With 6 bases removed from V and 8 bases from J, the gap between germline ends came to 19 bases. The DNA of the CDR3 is TGTGCCAGCAGCTGGTCAGGCGGGGGCTCAGAAGCTTTCTTT. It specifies CASSWSGGGSEAFF.

The CDR3 here is CASSLSVEENEKLFF. CDR3 coding DNA: TGTGCCAGCAGCTTAAGTGTCGAGGAGAATGAAAAACTGTTTTTT. The chain uses TRBV11-2 and TRBJ1-4; D remains unclear. Germline V gene data show CDR1 as SGHAT and CDR2 as FQNNGV. The CDR3 length is 15 residues. The V end lost 2 bases, the J end lost 5 bases, and 12 bases lay between the germline ends.